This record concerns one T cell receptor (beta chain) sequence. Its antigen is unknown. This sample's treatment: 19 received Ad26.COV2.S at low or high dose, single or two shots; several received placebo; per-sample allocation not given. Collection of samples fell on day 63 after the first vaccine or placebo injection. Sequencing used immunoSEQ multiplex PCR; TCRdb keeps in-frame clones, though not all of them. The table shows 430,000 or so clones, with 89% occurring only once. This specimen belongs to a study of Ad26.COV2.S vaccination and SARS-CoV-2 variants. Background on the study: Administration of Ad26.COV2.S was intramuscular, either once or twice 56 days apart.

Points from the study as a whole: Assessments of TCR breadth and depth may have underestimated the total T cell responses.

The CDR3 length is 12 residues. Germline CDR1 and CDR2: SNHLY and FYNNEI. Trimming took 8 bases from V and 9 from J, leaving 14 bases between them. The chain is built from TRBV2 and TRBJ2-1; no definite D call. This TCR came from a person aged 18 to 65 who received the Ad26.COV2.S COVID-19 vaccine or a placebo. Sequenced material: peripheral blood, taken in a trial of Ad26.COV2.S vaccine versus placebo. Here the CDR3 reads CASEAILGEQFF. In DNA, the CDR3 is TGTGCCAGCGAAGCTATCCTAGGTGAGCAGTTCTTC.